The entry below gives a single T cell receptor beta chain sequence along with its context. The antigen is not known. Using immunoSEQ multiplex PCR, the repertoire was profiled, and TCRdb retains in-frame clones only, with some absent. This sample carries under 200,000 clones, about nine tenths of them seen once, and the ten largest clones take 4% to 4.5%. The sample originates from a study of cytomegalovirus exposure and HLA in healthy donors. Findings and caveats of the study: The study listed 164 cytomegalovirus-associated TCR beta chains.

Germline CDR1 is LNHDA and CDR2 is SQIVND (reference sequence). The CDR3 is 16 residues long. V lost 2 bases, J lost 1 base, and 15 bases lay in between. Donors came from a validation cohort of over a hundred subjects, distinct from the first 666-subject cohort. Sequenced input: PBMCs. The rearrangement joins TRBV19 to TRBJ2-7; perhaps TRBD2 as D (6 bases). This sequence originates from a man between 18 and 35 years old in good health and CMV-seropositive. CDR3 in amino acids: CASSIIGGERSYEQYF. The CDR3 bases are TGTGCCAGTAGTATAATTGGAGGGGAGAGGTCCTACGAGCAGTACTTC.